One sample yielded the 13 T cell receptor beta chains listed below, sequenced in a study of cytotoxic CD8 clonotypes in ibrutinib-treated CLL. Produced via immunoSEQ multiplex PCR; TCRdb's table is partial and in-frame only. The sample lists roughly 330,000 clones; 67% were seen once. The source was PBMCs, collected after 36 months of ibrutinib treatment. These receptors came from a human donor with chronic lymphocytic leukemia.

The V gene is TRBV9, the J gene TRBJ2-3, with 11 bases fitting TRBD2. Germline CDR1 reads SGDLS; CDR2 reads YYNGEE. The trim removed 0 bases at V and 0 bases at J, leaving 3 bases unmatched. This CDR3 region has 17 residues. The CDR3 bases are TGTGCCAGCAGCGTAGCGGCTAGCGGGGGGAGCACAGATACGCAGTATTTT. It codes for CASSVAASGGSTDTQYF.

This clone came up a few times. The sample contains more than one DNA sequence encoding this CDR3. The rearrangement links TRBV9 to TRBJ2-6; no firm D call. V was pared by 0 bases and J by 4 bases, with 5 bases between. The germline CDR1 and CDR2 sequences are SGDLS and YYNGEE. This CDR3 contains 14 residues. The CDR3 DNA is TGTGCCAGCAGCGTAGTATCCGGGGCCAACGTCCTGACTTTC. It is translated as CASSVVSGANVLTF.

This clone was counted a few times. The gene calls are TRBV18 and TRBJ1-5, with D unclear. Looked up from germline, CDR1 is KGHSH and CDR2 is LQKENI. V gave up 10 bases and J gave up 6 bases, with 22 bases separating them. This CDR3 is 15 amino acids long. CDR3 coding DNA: TGTGCCAACTCCCCGGTCCAGAGCCTCGGTCAGCCCCAGCATTTT. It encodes CANSPVQSLGQPQHF.

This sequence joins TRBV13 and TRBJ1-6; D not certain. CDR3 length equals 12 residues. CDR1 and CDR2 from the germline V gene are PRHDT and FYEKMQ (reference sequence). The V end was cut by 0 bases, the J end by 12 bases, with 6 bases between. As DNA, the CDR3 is TGTGCCAGCAGCTTAGGTACCCGACCCCTCCACTTT. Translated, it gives CASSLGTRPLHF.

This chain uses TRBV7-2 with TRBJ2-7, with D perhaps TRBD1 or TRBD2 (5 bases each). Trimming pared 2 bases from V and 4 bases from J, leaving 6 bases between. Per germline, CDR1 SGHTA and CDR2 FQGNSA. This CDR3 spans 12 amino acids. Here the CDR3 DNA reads TGTGCCAGCAGCTTATGGGGGTACGAGCAGTACTTC. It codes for CASSLWGYEQYF.

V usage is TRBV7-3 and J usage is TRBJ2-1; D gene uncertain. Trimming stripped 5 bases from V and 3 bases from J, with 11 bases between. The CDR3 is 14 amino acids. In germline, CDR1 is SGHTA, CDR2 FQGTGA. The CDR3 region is CASSPSPLYNEQFF. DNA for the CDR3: TGTGCCAGCAGCCCCTCACCCCTCTACAATGAGCAGTTCTTC.

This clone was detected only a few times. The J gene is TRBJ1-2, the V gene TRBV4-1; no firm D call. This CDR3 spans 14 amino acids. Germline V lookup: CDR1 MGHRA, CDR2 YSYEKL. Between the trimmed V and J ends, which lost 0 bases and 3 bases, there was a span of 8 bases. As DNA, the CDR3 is TGCGCCAGCAGCCAAGATATACACTACTATGGCTACACCTTC. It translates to CASSQDIHYYGYTF.

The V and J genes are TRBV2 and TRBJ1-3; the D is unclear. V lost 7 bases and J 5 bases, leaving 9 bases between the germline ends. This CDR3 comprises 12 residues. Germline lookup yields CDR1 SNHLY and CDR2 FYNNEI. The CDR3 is CASTGRRNTIYF. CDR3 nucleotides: TGTGCCAGCACGGGTAGGAGAAACACCATATATTTT.

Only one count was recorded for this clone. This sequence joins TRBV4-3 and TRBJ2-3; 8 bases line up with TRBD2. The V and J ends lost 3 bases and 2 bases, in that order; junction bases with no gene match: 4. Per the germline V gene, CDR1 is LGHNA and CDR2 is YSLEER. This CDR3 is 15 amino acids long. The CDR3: CASSHGLANTDTQYF. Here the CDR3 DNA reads TGCGCCAGCAGCCACGGACTAGCTAACACAGATACGCAGTATTTT.

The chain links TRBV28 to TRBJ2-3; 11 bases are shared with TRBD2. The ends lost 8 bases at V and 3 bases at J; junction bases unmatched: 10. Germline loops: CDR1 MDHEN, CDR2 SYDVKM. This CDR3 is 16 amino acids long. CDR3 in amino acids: CASRTATSGSTDTQYF. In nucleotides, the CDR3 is TGTGCCAGCCGGACGGCTACTAGCGGGAGTACAGATACGCAGTATTTT.

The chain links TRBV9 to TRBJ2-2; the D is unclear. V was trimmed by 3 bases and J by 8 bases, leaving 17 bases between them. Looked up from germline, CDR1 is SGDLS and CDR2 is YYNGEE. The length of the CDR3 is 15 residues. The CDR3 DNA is TGTGCCAGCAGCGAGGCCACCCGGTCGGGTGGGGAGCTGTTTTTT. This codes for CASSEATRSGGELFF.

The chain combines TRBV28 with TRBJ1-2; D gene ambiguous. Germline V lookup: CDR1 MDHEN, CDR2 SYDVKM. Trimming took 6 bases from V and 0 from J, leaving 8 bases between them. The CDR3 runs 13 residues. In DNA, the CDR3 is TGTGCCAGCAGGGGTTTCTCTAACTATGGCTACACCTTC. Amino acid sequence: CASRGFSNYGYTF.

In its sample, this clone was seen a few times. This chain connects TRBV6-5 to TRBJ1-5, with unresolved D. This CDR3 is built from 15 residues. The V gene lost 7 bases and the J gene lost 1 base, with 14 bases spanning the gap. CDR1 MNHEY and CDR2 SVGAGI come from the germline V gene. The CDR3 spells CASKLYDLSNQPQHF. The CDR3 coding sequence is TGTGCCAGCAAGCTCTACGACTTAAGCAATCAGCCCCAGCATTTT.